This is a list of T cell receptor beta chains from one sample in a study of T cell repertoires in cytomegalovirus infection. TCRdb called the reads again in MiXCR, with one record for every CDR3 protein. The repertoire holds some 680,000 distinct CDR3 sequences, 35% to 45% seen once, with 2.8% in the top ten. The sequencing input was PBMCs. The receptors come from a human donor in good health (CMV status not recorded). Some clones in this sample may be carry-over from other donors' samples. The CDR3 runs from the conserved cysteine through the conserved F or W. Each record gives: V gene, J gene, clone size, D gene, CDR3 protein, CDR3 DNA. A D gene is named only where the DNA matches it firmly. Rows may omit the clone size; those that give it use once, few, many or a size class.

TRBV7-2	TRBJ1-1	many	NA	CASSLGGAHTEAFF	TGTGCCAGCAGCTTAGGGGGGGCCCACACTGAAGCTTTCTTT
TRBV25-1	TRBJ1-6	NA	NA	CASSESWSSYNSPLHF	TGTGCCAGCAGTGAATCGTGGAGCTCCTATAATTCACCCCTCCACTTT
TRBV12-3/TRBV12-4	TRBJ2-5	few	NA	CASSPGWLPPSSQTQYF	TGTGCCAGCAGCCCCGGGTGGCTCCCCCCATCTTCGCAGACCCAGTACTTC
TRBV5-1	TRBJ2-3	few	NA	CASSLSSTTADTQYF	TGCGCCAGCAGCTTGAGCTCCACAACCGCAGATACGCAGTATTTT
TRBV5-1	TRBJ2-7	few	NA	CASKLTGTYEQYF	TGCGCCAGCAAGCTGACAGGTACCTACGAGCAGTACTTC
TRBV11-3	TRBJ2-5	few	NA	CARPNTGHPARIPSGTPIETQYF	TGTGCCAGGCCGAATACGGGACACCCGGCAAGAATCCCTAGCGGTACACCGATAGAGACCCAGTACTTC
TRBV28	TRBJ1-4	NA	NA	CASSPVDRMNAKLFF	TGTGCCAGCAGTCCTGTGGACAGAATGAATGCAAAACTGTTTTTT
TRBV28	TRBJ2-7	NA	NA	CASSIQGLGQYF	TGTGCCAGCAGTATCCAGGGTTTGGGGCAGTACTTC
TRBV19	TRBJ2-2	NA	TRBD2	CASSITIIAGGRTGELFF	TGTGCCAGTAGTATCACAATAATAGCGGGAGGAAGAACCGGGGAGCTGTTTTTT
TRBV7-9	TRBJ1-2	NA	TRBD1	CASSFDRGDGYTF	TGTGCCAGCAGCTTCGACAGGGGTGATGGCTACACCTTC
TRBV7-2	TRBJ1-2	NA	NA	CASSLLGGGPF	TGTGCCAGCAGCTTATTGGGGGGCGGTCCCTTC
TRBV14	TRBJ1-1	NA	NA	CASSRLLANTEAFF	TGTGCCAGCAGCCGTCTGTTAGCTAACACTGAAGCTTTCTTT
TRBV7-2	TRBJ2-4	many	TRBD2	CAIGAGESLAGWLYF	TGTGCCATAGGGGCAGGGGAGAGCCTAGCGGGATGGTTGTACTTC
TRBV7-8	TRBJ2-1	NA	NA	CASSLADQWVLRFF	TGTGCCAGCAGCTTAGCGGACCAGTGGGTTTTGCGGTTCTTC
TRBV12-3/TRBV12-4	TRBJ2-5	few	NA	CASSLGAGLLETQYF	TGTGCCAGCAGTTTGGGGGCAGGATTGTTGGAGACCCAGTACTTC
TRBV7-6	TRBJ1-1	many	TRBD1	CASSLGAGTGAFF	TGTGCCAGCAGCTTAGGAGCAGGGACAGGAGCTTTCTTT
TRBV19	TRBJ2-1	once	NA	CASSIDNLMADNEQFF	TGTGCCAGTAGTATAGATAACTTGATGGCGGACAATGAGCAGTTCTTC
TRBV19	TRBJ1-2	few	TRBD1	CASSPKTGGHGYTF	TGTGCCAGTAGCCCGAAGACAGGGGGCCATGGCTACACCTTC
TRBV15	TRBJ1-5	NA	NA	CATSAVLDPPQHF	TGTGCCACCAGCGCAGTCCTTGATCCCCCCCAGCATTTT
TRBV5-1	TRBJ1-2	few	NA	CASSGENRASYGYTF	TGCGCCAGCAGCGGCGAGAACAGGGCAAGCTATGGCTACACCTTC
TRBV14	TRBJ2-1	many	TRBD1	CASSQDDRDPLSSYNEQFF	TGTGCCAGCAGCCAAGACGACAGGGATCCCCTTAGCTCCTACAATGAGCAGTTCTTC
TRBV12-3/TRBV12-4	TRBJ2-5	NA	NA	CASEEDRTTQYF	TGTGCCAGTGAGGAGGACCGAACGACCCAGTACTTC
TRBV10-2	TRBJ1-5	NA	TRBD1	CASSDLTGGRQPQHF	TGCGCCAGCAGTGATCTGACAGGGGGACGTCAGCCCCAGCATTTT
TRBV12-3/TRBV12-4	TRBJ2-1	NA	NA	CASSLGYHEQFF	TGTGCCAGCAGTTTGGGGTACCATGAGCAGTTCTTC
TRBV11-2	TRBJ1-2	NA	NA	CASSFSPPDRNYGYTF	TGTGCCAGCAGCTTTAGTCCCCCCGACAGAAACTATGGCTACACCTTC
TRBV19	TRBJ2-3	NA	TRBD2	CASSAASGRGDTQYF	TGTGCCAGTAGTGCCGCCTCGGGGAGGGGAGATACGCAGTATTTT
TRBV7-9	TRBJ1-4	many	TRBD1	CASSAGQGWEKLFF	TGTGCCAGCAGCGCGGGACAGGGATGGGAAAAACTGTTTTTT
TRBV7-2	TRBJ2-7	NA	TRBD2	CASSASGSLHEQYF	TGTGCCAGCAGCGCTAGCGGGAGTCTACACGAGCAGTACTTC